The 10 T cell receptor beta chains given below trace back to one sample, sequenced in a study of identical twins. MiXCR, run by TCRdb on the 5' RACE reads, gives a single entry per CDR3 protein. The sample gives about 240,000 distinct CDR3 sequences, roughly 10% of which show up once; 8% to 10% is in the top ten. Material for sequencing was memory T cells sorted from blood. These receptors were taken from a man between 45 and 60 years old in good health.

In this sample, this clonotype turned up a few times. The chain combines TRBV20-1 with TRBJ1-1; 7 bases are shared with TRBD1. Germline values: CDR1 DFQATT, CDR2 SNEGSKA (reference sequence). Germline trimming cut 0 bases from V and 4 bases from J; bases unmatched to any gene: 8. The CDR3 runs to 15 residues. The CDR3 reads CSARDWETGSTEAFF. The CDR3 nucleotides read TGCAGTGCTAGAGATTGGGAGACAGGGAGCACTGAAGCTTTCTTT.

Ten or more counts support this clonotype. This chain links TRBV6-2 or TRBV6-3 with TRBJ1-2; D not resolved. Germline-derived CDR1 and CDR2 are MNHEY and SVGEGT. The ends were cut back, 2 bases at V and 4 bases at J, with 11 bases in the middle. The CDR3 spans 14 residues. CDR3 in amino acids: CASSYASISYGYTF. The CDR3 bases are TGTGCCAGCAGTTACGCCAGCATATCCTATGGCTACACCTTC.

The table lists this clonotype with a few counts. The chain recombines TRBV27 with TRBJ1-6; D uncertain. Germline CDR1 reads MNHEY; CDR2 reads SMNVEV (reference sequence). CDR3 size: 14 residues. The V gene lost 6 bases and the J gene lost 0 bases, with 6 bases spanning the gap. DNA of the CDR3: TGTGCCAGCAGGGCGGACTCCTATAATTCACCCCTCCACTTT. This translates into CASRADSYNSPLHF.

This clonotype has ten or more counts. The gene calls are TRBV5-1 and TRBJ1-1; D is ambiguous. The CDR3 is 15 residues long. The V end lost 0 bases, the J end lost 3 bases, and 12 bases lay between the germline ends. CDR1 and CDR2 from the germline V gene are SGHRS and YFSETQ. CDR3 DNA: TGCGCCAGCAGCTTGGCTGGGGTCGTGGACACTGAAGCTTTCTTT. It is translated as CASSLAGVVDTEAFF.

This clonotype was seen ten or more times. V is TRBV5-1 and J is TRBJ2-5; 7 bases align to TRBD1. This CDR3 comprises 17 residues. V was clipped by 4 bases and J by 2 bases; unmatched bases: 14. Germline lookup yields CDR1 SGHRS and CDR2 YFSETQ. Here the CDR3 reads CASSTLGIPGQQETQYF. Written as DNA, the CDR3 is TGCGCCAGCAGCACCCTGGGTATCCCGGGACAGCAAGAGACCCAGTACTTC.

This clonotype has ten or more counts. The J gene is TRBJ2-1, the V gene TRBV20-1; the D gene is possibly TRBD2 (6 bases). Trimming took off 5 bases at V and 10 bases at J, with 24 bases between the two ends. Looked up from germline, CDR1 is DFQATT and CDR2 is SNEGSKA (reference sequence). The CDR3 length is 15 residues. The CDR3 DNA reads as TGCAGTGCTCTAGCGACAGCTTTGGGTACTTTAGAGCAGTTCTTC. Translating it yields CSALATALGTLEQFF.

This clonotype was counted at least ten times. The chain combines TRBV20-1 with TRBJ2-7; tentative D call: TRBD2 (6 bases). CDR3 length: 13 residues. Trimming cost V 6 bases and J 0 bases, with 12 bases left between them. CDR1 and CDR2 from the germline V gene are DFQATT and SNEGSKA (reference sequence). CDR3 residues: CSAYSGLSYEQYF. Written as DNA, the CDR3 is TGCAGTGCCTATAGCGGACTCTCCTACGAGCAGTACTTC.

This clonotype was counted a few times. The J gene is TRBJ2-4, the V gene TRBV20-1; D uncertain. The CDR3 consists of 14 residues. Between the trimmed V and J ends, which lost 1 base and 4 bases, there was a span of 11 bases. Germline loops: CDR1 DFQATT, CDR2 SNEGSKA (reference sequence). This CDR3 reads CSARAVGGKNIQYF. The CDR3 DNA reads TGCAGTGCTAGAGCCGTTGGCGGAAAAAACATTCAGTACTTC.

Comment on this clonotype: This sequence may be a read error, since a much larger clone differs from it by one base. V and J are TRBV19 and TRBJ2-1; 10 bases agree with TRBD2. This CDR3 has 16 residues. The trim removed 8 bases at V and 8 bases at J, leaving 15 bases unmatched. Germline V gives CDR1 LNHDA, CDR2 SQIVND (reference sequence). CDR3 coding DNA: TGTGCCAGTGGAGGACGGTTAGCGGGAGGTTTCGATGAGCAGTTCTTC. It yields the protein CASGGRLAGGFDEQFF.

The CDR3 nucleotides are TGCAGTGCAGACCCCGGGACAGGGGTCGAAGCTTTCTTT. This gives the protein CSADPGTGVEAFF. This sequence joins TRBV20-1 and TRBJ1-1, with 10 bases identical to TRBD1. Per germline, CDR1 DFQATT and CDR2 SNEGSKA (reference sequence). The V and J ends lost 6 bases and 8 bases, in that order; junction bases with no gene match: 9. The CDR3 is made up of 13 amino acids.